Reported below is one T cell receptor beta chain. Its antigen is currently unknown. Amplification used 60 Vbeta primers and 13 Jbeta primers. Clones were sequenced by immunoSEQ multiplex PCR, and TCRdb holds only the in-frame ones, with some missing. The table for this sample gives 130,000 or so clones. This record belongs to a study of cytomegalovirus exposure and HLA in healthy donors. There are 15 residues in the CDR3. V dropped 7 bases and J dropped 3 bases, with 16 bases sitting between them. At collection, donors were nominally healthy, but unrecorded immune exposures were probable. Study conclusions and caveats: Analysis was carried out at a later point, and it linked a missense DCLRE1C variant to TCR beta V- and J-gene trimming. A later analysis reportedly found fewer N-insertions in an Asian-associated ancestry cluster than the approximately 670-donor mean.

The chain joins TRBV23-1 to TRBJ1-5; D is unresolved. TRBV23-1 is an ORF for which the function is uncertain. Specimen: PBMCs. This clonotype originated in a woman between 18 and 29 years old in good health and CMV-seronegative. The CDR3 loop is CASNPGVVDNQPQHF. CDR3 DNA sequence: TGCGCCAGCAATCCCGGGGTTGTGGACAATCAGCCCCAGCATTTT.